This T cell receptor beta chain is drawn from a study of blood T cell repertoires in COVID-19. Original processing notes: Estimation of nucleated cell counts was performed using reference gene primer amplification. TCRdb's copy holds only in-frame clones and misses some; the assay was immunoSEQ multiplex PCR. V and J calls plus clone size are reproduced from that table; the DNA served to infer D and trimming. The sample lists fewer than 350,000 clones, approximately 89% occurring once. With 3 bases clipped from V and 8 bases from J, the junction kept 4 bases outside the gene matches. The CDR3 extends over 12 amino acids. CDR1 is GTSNPN and CDR2 is SVGIG in the germline V gene (reference sequence).

Sequencing was done on a sample of peripheral blood. The sequence derives from a woman aged 50 to 60 who had recovered from COVID-19. This chain connects TRBV30 to TRBJ2-1; 7 bases line up with TRBD2. CDR3 region: CAWSPTSDEQFF. CDR3 coding DNA: TGTGCCTGGAGCCCTACTAGCGATGAGCAGTTCTTC.